What follows are 13 T cell receptor beta chains derived from one specimen sequenced in a study of blood T cell repertoires in COVID-19. Generated by immunoSEQ multiplex PCR, the TCRdb table keeps only in-frame clones and is missing some. The repertoire holds roughly 50,000 clones, with over 90% as singletons. Sequencing was performed on peripheral blood. The source of these receptors is a man in his forties or fifties with acute or convalescent COVID-19.

V usage is TRBV3-1 (or the pseudogene TRBV3-2) and J usage is TRBJ2-1; no firm D call. This CDR3 contains 16 residues. Trimming pared 0 bases from V and 1 base from J, leaving 10 bases between. Germline assignment: CDR1 LGHDT and CDR2 YNNKEL (reference sequence). CDR3 protein: CASSQDALKSYNEQFF. In DNA form, the CDR3 reads TGTGCCAGCAGCCAAGATGCACTAAAGTCCTACAATGAGCAGTTCTTC.

V and J are TRBV10-3 and TRBJ2-7; TRBD2 aligns across 15 bases. CDR3 size: 14 residues. CDR1 and CDR2 from the germline V gene are ENHRY and SYGVKD. Germline trimming cut 10 bases from V and 4 bases from J; bases unmatched to any gene: 5. The CDR3 is CASGLAGGPYEQYF. The CDR3 DNA sequence: TGTGCCAGCGGACTAGCGGGAGGGCCGTACGAGCAGTACTTC.

This chain uses TRBV3-1 (or the pseudogene TRBV3-2) with TRBJ2-2, with D possibly being TRBD1 (6 bases). The CDR3 length is 16 residues. Germline V gene lookup returns CDR1 LGHDT and CDR2 YNNKEL (reference sequence). Trimming pared 2 bases from V and 2 bases from J, leaving 12 bases between. DNA for the CDR3: TGTGCCAGCAGCCAATTCAGGGGTCCCAACACCGGGGAGCTGTTTTTT. Its translation: CASSQFRGPNTGELFF.

The CDR3 here is CASSIGLAAFYEQYF. In DNA form, the CDR3 reads TGTGCCAGTAGTATTGGGCTAGCGGCCTTCTACGAGCAGTACTTC. The gene calls are TRBV19 and TRBJ2-7, with 7 nucleotides matching TRBD2. The CDR3 totals 15 residues. Looked up from germline, CDR1 is LNHDA and CDR2 is SQIVND (reference sequence). The V segment lost 3 bases and the J segment 3 bases; nucleotides outside the gene matches: 8.

V gene TRBV18 combines with J gene TRBJ2-3, with 9 bases fitting TRBD1. Germline assignment: CDR1 KGHSH and CDR2 LQKENI. V shed 0 bases and J 3 bases; nucleotides not matched to a gene: 7. The CDR3 contains 17 residues. In nucleotides, the CDR3 is TGTGCCAGCTCACCACCGAGGGTACAGGGGGCAACAGATACGCAGTATTTT. Its protein is CASSPPRVQGATDTQYF.

The CDR3 reads CASTPSGTGDYNEQFF. The DNA of the CDR3 is TGTGCCAGCACCCCCTCCGGGACAGGGGATTACAATGAGCAGTTCTTC. The gene calls are TRBV6-2 or TRBV6-3 and TRBJ2-1, with 10 bases lining up with TRBD1. Germline CDR1 is MNHEY and CDR2 is SVGEGT. The CDR3 covers 16 residues. The V gene end was trimmed by 7 bases and the J gene end by 4 bases; junction bases not matched to a gene: 10.

The chain recombines TRBV5-4 with TRBJ1-2; no definite D call. The germline V gene encodes CDR1 SGHNT and CDR2 YYREEE (reference sequence). This CDR3 is 15 amino acids long. Trimming cost V 2 bases and J 3 bases, with 14 bases left between them. In nucleotides, the CDR3 is TGTGCCAGCAGCTTCGGGCGGAGGACCCACTATGGCTACACCTTC. Its translation: CASSFGRRTHYGYTF.

This rearrangement joins TRBV12-3 or TRBV12-4 to TRBJ2-5; D perhaps matches TRBD2 (5 bases). Trimming stripped 3 bases from V and 9 bases from J, with 14 bases between. The CDR3 contains 13 residues. This chain's CDR3 is CASSLSPTGAQYF. The DNA for the CDR3 is TGTGCCAGCAGTTTGTCGCCTACCGGGGCCCAGTACTTC.

This clone has a handful of counts. The chain joins TRBV3-1 (or the pseudogene TRBV3-2) to TRBJ2-5; TRBD1 is a possible D gene (6 bases). V lost 0 bases and J lost 7, with 15 bases in between. The CDR3 consists of 15 residues. The germline gives CDR1 LGHDT, CDR2 YNNKEL (reference sequence). The CDR3 bases are TGTGCCAGCAGCCAAGATCTTCAGGGGCGGCGGACCCAGTACTTC. It encodes CASSQDLQGRRTQYF.

V gene TRBV5-1 combines with J gene TRBJ2-7, with 10 bases that match TRBD1. Per the germline V gene, CDR1 is SGHRS and CDR2 is YFSETQ. The CDR3 totals 15 residues. Unmatched junction bases numbered 7, after V lost 4 bases and J lost 3 bases. In DNA, the CDR3 is TGCGCCAGCAGCCACCCCGGGGACAGGGGCTACGAGCAGTACTTC. Protein sequence: CASSHPGDRGYEQYF.

J is TRBJ2-7 and V is TRBV19; 8 bases map to TRBD2. Germline V gene data show CDR1 as LNHDA and CDR2 as SQIVND (reference sequence). The CDR3 sequence is 15 residues long. J was trimmed by 3 bases and V by 3 bases; bases with no gene match: 7. The CDR3 here is CASSILGLESYEQYF. For the CDR3, the DNA is TGTGCCAGTAGTATCCTGGGACTAGAAAGCTACGAGCAGTACTTC.

The chain recombines TRBV6-1 with TRBJ2-3, with D maybe TRBD2 (5 bases). CDR1 and CDR2 from the germline V gene are MNHNS and SASEGT. The CDR3 contains 14 residues. The germline V and J ends were trimmed by 3 bases and 10 bases, with 17 bases remaining between them. The CDR3 protein is CASSDVAGVGAQYF. Written as DNA, the CDR3 is TGTGCCAGCAGTGATGTTGCGGGTGTCGGAGCGCAGTATTTT.

V and J are TRBV9 and TRBJ2-7, with D perhaps TRBD1 (5 bases). V was trimmed by 3 bases and J by 0 bases, leaving 10 bases between them. Germline assignment: CDR1 SGDLS and CDR2 YYNGEE. The CDR3 covers 14 residues. The CDR3 is CASSGDSYSYEQYF. The CDR3 DNA reads as TGTGCCAGCAGCGGCGACAGCTACTCCTACGAGCAGTACTTC.